This TCR beta chain was captured in a study of shared clonotypes between healthy human individuals (dated by TCRdb to about 2020). Context from the whole study: A couple of women and a few men aged 18 to 49 years were included in the cohort. For each donor, CD4 naive and CD4 memory were each given three plates, CD8 naive was given two plates, and CD8 memory was given one plate. To estimate repertoire size and how much clonotypes are shared between individuals, the study performed deep sequencing of blood TCR repertoires from a few healthy adults. To increase sequencing depth and limit assay-specific biases, different laboratories used diverse techniques to prepare libraries and sequence TCR repertoires. Per donor, leukapheresis produced somewhere between about 0.8 and 9 billion PBMCs.

Using the deep immunoSEQ assay, TCR CDR3 regions were amplified from genomic DNA by multiplex PCR. Extracted genomic DNA from each cell subset was spread evenly across all wells of several immunoSEQ 96-well plates, with each plate serving as a replicate. For sorted subsets, 150 to 250 ng of genomic DNA, equivalent to tens of thousands of T cell genomes, went into each replicate PCR. Purified libraries were measured with a Qubit 3.0 fluorometer, size-checked on a Bioanalyzer 2100, and measured again with the KAPA Library Quantification kit. Every immunoSEQ 96-well plate was sequenced on a separate single-read 150-cycle Illumina NextSeq 550 flow cell. The source study handled its data this way. Because the immunoSEQ output included only junctional sequences and no quality scores, the filtering could not be the same as the filtering used for full-length reads. To assign V/J genes and CDR3, sequences were annotated using PyIR, a Python wrapper for IgBLAST v1.9, with IMGT germline references. Reads were removed for weak V/J assignments (E-value above 1e-6), missing CDR3, stop codons, out-of-frame junctions, or ambiguous translated residues. A V3J clonotype was defined by an identical inferred V gene, J gene, and CDR3 amino acid sequence. To compute the percentage overlap between repertoires, the number of shared unique clonotypes was divided by the size of the smaller repertoire. Richness of each repertoire was evaluated using RTK rarefaction, the Chao1 estimator, and Recon v2.1 estimates of unobserved clonotypes. Generation probabilities were computed with OLGA for all TCRbeta clonotypes obtained by the gDNA method from several donors. TCRdb re-hosts the immuneACCESS table, in-frame sequences only. Its copies lack some clones; in the studies checked, an unresolved V gene accounts for under half of them, and the cause for the rest is not known. That table supplies the V and J calls and clone size; D and trimming were determined from the DNA. The sample table lists around 940,000 clones, approximately 76% of them with a count of one. The biggest ten clones account for 1.5% of the sample.

Donors were healthy HIV-negative adults with no recently reported acute infections or vaccinations. All donors were Caucasian adults living in Nashville, Tennessee, USA. CD4+ T cells were enriched through magnetic negative selection, after which naive cells were positively selected on CD45RA and the remaining negative fraction served as the memory subset. Blood was collected by leukapheresis, and PBMCs were isolated by Ficoll-Histopaque density gradient centrifugation and then cryopreserved in liquid nitrogen vapor phase. Analytical flow cytometry was used to check the purity and quantity of each magnetically sorted T cell population. From each sorted fraction, genomic DNA was isolated and quantified by UV absorbance on a Nanodrop 2000c. As regards this clone: No cognate antigen has been identified for it. No clone much larger than this one lies a single base away; base qualities are absent.

What the research found in general, with its limitations: Based on pairwise subsampling, the degree of clonotype sharing among donors was expected to be affected by sequencing depth. Sharing across several donors was observed for about 5% of naive CD4, about 4% of naive CD8, over 2% of memory CD4, and less than 0.45% of memory CD8 clonotypes. Sampling was restricted to blood, and TCR repertoires in tissue are likely to differ from TCR repertoires in blood. Higher generation probabilities were observed for clonotypes shared by all four sorted-subset donors than for non-shared clonotypes. Larger estimated clonotype richness was generally found for naive subsets than for memory subsets. Rarefaction of sorted-subset datasets indicated incomplete sequencing despite the large sequencing depth. Because the study included only a small number of donors, the genetic and exposure-history diversity represented was limited.

Measured from the cysteine to the phenylalanine, the CDR3 is 14 residues long. Only the CDR3 DNA is retained, 42 bases long and in frame from the first base. Trimming removed 10 bases from V and 0 bases from J, leaving 10 bases between the germline ends. From a lookup of the germline V gene (reference sequence), CDR1 and CDR2 are MNHEY and SMNVEV. This chain is built from TRBV27 and TRBJ2-6, and possibly TRBD1, on 6 matching bases. The TCR originated in a man aged 18-30 years in good health. The sample taken for sequencing was memory CD4+ T cells sorted from blood. The intended sense of this specimen's cell subset or site label: CD45RA-negative fraction. The bases read TGTGCCACTAGGACAGCCTCTGGGGCCAACGTCCTGACTTTC. The encoded protein is CATRTASGANVLTF.